A single sample gave rise to the 2 T cell receptor beta chains below, sequenced in a study of cytomegalovirus exposure and HLA in healthy donors. Primers included in the PCR were 60 Vbeta and 13 Jbeta primers. Method: immunoSEQ multiplex PCR; TCRdb's copy keeps in-frame clones and lacks some. The top ten hold 1.8% of the sample, which has about 140,000 clones, 61% seen once. Sample: PBMCs. Receptors originate from a male donor in good health and CMV-seronegative.

The chain uses TRBV19 and TRBJ2-5; 7 nucleotides agree with TRBD1. Germline CDR1 and CDR2: LNHDA and SQIVND (reference sequence). This CDR3 has 15 amino acids. Losses at the gene ends were 0 bases for V and 3 bases for J; bases not matched to a gene: 4. CDR3 protein: CASSIDLTGEETQYF. The CDR3 nucleotides are TGTGCCAGTAGTATAGATCTCACAGGGGAAGAGACCCAGTACTTC.

This sequence joins TRBV6-5 and TRBJ2-7; the D gene is possibly TRBD1 (5 bases). CDR1 and CDR2 from the germline V gene are MNHEY and SVGAGI. This CDR3 is 11 amino acids long. The V end was cut by 10 bases, the J end by 5 bases, with 12 bases between. The CDR3 here is CATTRVNEQYF. The CDR3 DNA reads as TGTGCCACGACCAGGGTCAACGAGCAGTACTTC.